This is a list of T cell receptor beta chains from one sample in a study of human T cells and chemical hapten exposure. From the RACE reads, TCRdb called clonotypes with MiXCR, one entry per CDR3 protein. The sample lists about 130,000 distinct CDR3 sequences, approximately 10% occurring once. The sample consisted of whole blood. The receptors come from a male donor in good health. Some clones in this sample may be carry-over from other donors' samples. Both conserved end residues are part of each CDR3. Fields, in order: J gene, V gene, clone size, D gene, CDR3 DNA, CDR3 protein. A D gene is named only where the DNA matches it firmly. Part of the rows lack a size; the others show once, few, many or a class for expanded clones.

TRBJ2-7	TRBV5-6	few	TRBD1	TGTGCCAGCAGCTGGGACAGTACCAGTAATAAGCAGTACTTC	CASSWDSTSNKQYF
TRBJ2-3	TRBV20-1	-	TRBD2	TGCAGTGCTAGAGGTACTAGCGGGGTTCCAGATACGCAGTATTTT	CSARGTSGVPDTQYF
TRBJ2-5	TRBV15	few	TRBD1	TGTGCCACCAGCAGAGGCGACAGGGCAGAAGAGACCCAGTACTTC	CATSRGDRAEETQYF
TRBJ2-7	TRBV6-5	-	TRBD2	TGTGCCAGCAGTTACTCGGCGGGGGGACCCCTCTACGAGCAGTACTTC	CASSYSAGGPLYEQYF
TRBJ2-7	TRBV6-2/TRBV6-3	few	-	TGTGCCAGCAGTTATTCGGGCGTCCCTTACGAGCAGTACTTC	CASSYSGVPYEQYF
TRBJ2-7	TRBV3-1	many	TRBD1	TGTGCCAGCAGCCCATCCAACAGGGGGGCATCCTCCTACGAGCAGTACTTC	CASSPSNRGASSYEQYF
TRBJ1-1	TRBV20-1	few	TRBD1	TGCAGTGCTACCAGACAGGGAGCTTTCTTT	CSATRQGAFF
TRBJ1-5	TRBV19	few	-	TGTGCCAGTAGTGGTCGGTACAGCAATCAGCCCCAGCATTTT	CASSGRYSNQPQHF
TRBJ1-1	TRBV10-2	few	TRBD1	TGCGCCAGCAGAAACAGGGGGCAGTACACTGAAGCTTTCTTT	CASRNRGQYTEAFF
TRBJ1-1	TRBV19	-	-	TGTGCCAGTAGTATAGCTCGGGTGAACACTGAAGCTTTCTTT	CASSIARVNTEAFF
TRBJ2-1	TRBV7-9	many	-	TGTGCCAGCAGCCAAGTAGGACTATCCTACAATGAGCAGTTCTTC	CASSQVGLSYNEQFF
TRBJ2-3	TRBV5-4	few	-	TGTGCCAGCAGCTGGGACGGGTTAGCGGCGGGCACAGATACGCAGTATTTT	CASSWDGLAAGTDTQYF
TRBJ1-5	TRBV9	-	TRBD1	TGTGCCAGCAGCCCGGGACAGGGGCAGAATCAGCCCCAGCATTTT	CASSPGQGQNQPQHF
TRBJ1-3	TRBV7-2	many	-	TGTGCCAGCAGCCCATCCTCTGGAAACACCATATATTTT	CASSPSSGNTIYF
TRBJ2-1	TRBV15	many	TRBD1	TGTGCCACCATCGACAGGGGAAGATACAATGAGCAGTTCTTC	CATIDRGRYNEQFF
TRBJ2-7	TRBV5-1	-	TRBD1	TGCGCCAGCAGCGGAACAGGGGCCTTCTACGAGCAGTACTTC	CASSGTGAFYEQYF
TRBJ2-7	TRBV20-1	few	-	TGCAGTGGTCGGCGGCAGGGGGGCGAGCAGTACTTC	CSGRRQGGEQYF
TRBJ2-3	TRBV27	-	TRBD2	TGTGCCAGCAGTTTCCCGTCTAGCGGAAGAAGCACAGATACGCAGTATTTT	CASSFPSSGRSTDTQYF
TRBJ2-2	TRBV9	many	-	TGTGCCAGCAGCGTAGGCTTCTCCGGGGAGCTGTTTTTT	CASSVGFSGELFF
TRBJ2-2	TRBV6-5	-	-	TGTGCCAGCAGTTACTCGGAATACACCGGGGTGCTGTTTTTT	CASSYSEYTGVLFF
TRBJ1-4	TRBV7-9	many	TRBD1	TGTGCCAGCAGCGCCGGGACAGGGGATGCTGAAAAACTGTTTTTT	CASSAGTGDAEKLFF
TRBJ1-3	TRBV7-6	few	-	TGTGCCAGCAGCTTAGGGGCGGGAAGCTCTGGAAACACCATATATTTT	CASSLGAGSSGNTIYF
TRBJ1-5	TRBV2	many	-	TGTGCCAGCAGTGAATTGGGAGGACAGCATAGCAATCAGCCCCAGCATTTT	CASSELGGQHSNQPQHF
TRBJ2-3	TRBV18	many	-	TGTGCCAGCTCACCGTTACAGGGAGTTGGTACAGATACGCAGTATTTT	CASSPLQGVGTDTQYF
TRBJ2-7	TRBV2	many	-	TGTGCCAGCAGTGAAGGGAAGGGATGGGTCCACGAGCAGTACTTC	CASSEGKGWVHEQYF
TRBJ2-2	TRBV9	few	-	TGTGCCAGCAGCGCGAACAGGGCCACCGGGGAGCTGTTTTTT	CASSANRATGELFF
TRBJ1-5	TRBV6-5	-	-	TGTGCCAGTGGGGAACCCCAGCATTTT	CASGEPQHF
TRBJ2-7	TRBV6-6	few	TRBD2	TGTGCCAGCGGGATCACCGGGACTAGTCCCTACGAGCAGTACTTC	CASGITGTSPYEQYF
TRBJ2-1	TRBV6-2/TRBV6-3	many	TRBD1	TGTGCCAGCAGTTACTCTCCGGACAGGTCGGATGAGCAGTTCTTC	CASSYSPDRSDEQFF
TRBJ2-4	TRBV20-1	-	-	TGCAGTGCTAGGGGTGGGGCGAAAGACATTCAGTACTTC	CSARGGAKDIQYF
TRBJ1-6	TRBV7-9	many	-	TGTGCCAGCAGCTTGGCATTGGGAAATTCACCCCTCCACTTT	CASSLALGNSPLHF
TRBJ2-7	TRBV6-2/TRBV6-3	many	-	TGTGCCAGCAGTTACCCAACACTCGAGCAGTACTTC	CASSYPTLEQYF
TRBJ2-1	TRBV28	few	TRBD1	TGTGCCAGCAGTTTCTATCGGACAGGAGACAATGAGCAGTTCTTC	CASSFYRTGDNEQFF
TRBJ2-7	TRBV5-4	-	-	TGTGCCAGCAGCTTAAGGCGGGACTACGAGCAGTACTTC	CASSLRRDYEQYF
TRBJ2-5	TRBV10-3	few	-	TGTGCCATCAGTGAGTCTGGTGGCAGCCAAGAGACCCAGTACTTC	CAISESGGSQETQYF
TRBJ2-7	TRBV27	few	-	-	CASSPLHLRGAQLYEQYF
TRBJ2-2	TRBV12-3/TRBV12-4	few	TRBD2	TGTGCCAGCAGTTCCCCTAGCGGGGGTCTCGGTCCGAGACCCGGGGAGCTGTTTTTT	CASSSPSGGLGPRPGELFF
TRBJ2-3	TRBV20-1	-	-	TGCAGTGCTAGTTCGCTAGCGCATAGCACAGATACGCAGTATTTT	CSASSLAHSTDTQYF
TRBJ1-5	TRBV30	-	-	TGTGCCTGGAGTCTACCTGTTCCCGAAGGCAATCAGCCCCAGCATTTT	CAWSLPVPEGNQPQHF
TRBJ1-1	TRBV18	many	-	TGTGCCAGCTCACCACCGAGGCCGATCACTGAAGCTTTCTTT	CASSPPRPITEAFF
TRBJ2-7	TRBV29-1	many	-	TGCAGCGTTGTAGCGGACTCCTACGAGCAGTACTTC	CSVVADSYEQYF
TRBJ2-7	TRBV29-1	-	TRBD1	TGCAGCGTTGTCTCGTCAGGGGGCCGCGAGCAGTACTTC	CSVVSSGGREQYF